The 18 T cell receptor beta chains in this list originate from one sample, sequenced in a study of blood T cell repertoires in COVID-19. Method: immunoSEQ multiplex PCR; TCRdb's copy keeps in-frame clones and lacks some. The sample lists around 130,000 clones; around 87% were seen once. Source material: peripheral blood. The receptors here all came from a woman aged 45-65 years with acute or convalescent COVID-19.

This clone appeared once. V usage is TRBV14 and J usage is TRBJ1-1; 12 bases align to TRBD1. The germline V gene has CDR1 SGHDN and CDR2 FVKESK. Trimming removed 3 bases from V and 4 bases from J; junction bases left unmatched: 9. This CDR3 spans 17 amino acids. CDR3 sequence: CASSHLPGQGAGTEAFF. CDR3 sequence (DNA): TGTGCCAGCAGCCATTTACCGGGACAGGGGGCAGGCACTGAAGCTTTCTTT.

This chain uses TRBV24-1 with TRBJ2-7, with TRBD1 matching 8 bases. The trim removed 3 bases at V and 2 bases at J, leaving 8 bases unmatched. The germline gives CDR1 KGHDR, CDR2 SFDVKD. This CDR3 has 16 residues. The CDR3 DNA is TGTGCCACCAGTGATCCGGCCAGGACAGGGACCTACGAGCAGTACTTC. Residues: CATSDPARTGTYEQYF.

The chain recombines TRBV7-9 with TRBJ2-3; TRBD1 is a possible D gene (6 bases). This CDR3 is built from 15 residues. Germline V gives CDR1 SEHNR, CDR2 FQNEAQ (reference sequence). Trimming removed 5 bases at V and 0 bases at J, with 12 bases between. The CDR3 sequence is CASSIRQVSTDTQYF. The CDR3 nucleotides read TGTGCCAGCAGCATCCGACAGGTTAGCACAGATACGCAGTATTTT.

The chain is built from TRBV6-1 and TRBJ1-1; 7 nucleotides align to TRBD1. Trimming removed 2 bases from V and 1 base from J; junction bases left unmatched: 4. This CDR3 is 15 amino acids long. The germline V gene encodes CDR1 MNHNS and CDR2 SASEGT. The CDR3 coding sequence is TGTGCCAGCAGTGAAAGGGGGCCCACGAACACTGAAGCTTTCTTT. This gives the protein CASSERGPTNTEAFF.

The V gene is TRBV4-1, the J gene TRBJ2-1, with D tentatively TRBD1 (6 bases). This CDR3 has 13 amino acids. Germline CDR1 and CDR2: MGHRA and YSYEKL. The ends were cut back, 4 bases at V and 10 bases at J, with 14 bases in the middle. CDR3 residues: CASSPSGDGEQFF. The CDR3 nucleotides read TGCGCCAGCAGCCCCTCAGGGGACGGGGAGCAGTTCTTC.

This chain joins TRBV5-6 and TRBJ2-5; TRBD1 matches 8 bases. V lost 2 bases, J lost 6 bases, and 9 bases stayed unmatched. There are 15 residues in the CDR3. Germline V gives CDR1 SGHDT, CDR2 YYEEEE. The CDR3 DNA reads TGTGCCAGCAGCTTTGAGTTAGGACAGGGAAAGACCCAGTACTTC. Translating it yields CASSFELGQGKTQYF.

Written as DNA, the CDR3 is TGTGCCAGCAGTTCACAATCTAACTATGGCTACACCTTC. It codes for CASSSQSNYGYTF. V gene TRBV27 combines with J gene TRBJ1-2, with D uncertain. The CDR3 sequence is 13 residues long. Germline V gene data show CDR1 as MNHEY and CDR2 as SMNVEV (reference sequence). V lost 4 bases and J 0 bases, leaving 6 bases between the germline ends.

CDR3 bases: TGTGCCACCAGCCCGGGACACTCTTCGGAGACCCAGTACTTC. As protein: CATSPGHSSETQYF. The chain combines TRBV24-1 with TRBJ2-5; maybe TRBD1 (6 bases). CDR1 and CDR2 (germline): KGHDR, SFDVKD. The CDR3 totals 14 residues. Trimming shortened V by 7 bases and J by 5 bases, and 16 bases separated the two germline ends.

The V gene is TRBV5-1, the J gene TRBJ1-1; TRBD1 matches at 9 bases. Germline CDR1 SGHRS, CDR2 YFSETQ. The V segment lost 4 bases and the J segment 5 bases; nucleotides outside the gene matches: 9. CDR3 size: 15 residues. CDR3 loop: CASSPTGTGSTEAFF. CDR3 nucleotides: TGCGCCAGCAGCCCGACCGGGACAGGGTCTACTGAAGCTTTCTTT.

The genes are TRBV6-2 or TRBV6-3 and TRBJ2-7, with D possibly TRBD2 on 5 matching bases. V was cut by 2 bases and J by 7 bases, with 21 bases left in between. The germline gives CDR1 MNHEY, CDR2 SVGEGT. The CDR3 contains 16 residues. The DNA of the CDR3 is TGTGCCAGCAGTTACCCCTCGGACTCATGGAGAGGGGAGCAGTACTTC. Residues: CASSYPSDSWRGEQYF.

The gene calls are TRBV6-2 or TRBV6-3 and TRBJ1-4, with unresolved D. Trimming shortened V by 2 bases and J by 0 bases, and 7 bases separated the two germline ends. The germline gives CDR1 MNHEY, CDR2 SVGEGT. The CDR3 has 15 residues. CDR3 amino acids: CASSYAEPTNEKLFF. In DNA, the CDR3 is TGTGCCAGCAGTTACGCCGAGCCAACTAATGAAAAACTGTTTTTT.

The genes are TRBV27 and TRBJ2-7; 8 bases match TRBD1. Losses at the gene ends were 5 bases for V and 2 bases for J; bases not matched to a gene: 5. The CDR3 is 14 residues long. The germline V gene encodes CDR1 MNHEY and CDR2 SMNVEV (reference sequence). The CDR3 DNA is TGTGCCAGCAGTCTCGACAGGGGAACCTACGAGCAGTACTTC. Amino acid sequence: CASSLDRGTYEQYF.

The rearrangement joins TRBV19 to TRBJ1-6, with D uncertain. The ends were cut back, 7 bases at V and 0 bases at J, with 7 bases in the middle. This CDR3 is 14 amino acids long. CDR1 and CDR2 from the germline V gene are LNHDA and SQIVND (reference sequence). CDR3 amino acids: CASMPSSYNSPLHF. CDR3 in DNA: TGTGCCAGTATGCCCAGCTCCTATAATTCACCCCTCCACTTT.

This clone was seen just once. CDR3: CASSNNLGVRRETQYF. The CDR3 DNA reads as TGTGCCAGCAGTAACAATCTAGGGGTTCGCCGAGAGACCCAGTACTTC. The rearrangement links TRBV2 to TRBJ2-5; D possibly corresponds to TRBD1 (5 bases). Germline V CDR1 and CDR2: SNHLY, FYNNEI. V lost 5 bases and J 4 bases, leaving 20 bases between the germline ends. The CDR3 loop spans 16 amino acids.

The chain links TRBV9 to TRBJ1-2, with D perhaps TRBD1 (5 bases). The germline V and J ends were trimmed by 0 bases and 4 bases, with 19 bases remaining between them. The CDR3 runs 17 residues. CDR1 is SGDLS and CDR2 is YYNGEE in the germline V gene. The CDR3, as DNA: TGTGCCAGCAGCGTAGCTATGACCGGGGGTATTCGCTATGGCTACACCTTC. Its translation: CASSVAMTGGIRYGYTF.

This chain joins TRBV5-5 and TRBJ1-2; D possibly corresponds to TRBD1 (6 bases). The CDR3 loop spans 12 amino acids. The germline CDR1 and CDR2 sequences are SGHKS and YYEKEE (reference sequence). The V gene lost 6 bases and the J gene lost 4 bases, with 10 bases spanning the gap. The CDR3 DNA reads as TGTGCCAGCACCCGGGACACCTATGGCTACACCTTC. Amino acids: CASTRDTYGYTF.

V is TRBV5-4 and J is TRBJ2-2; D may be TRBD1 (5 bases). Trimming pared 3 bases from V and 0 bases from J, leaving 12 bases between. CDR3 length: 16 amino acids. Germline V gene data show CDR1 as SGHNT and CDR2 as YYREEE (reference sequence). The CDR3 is CASSWQGTTNTGELFF. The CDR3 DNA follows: TGTGCCAGCAGCTGGCAGGGAACCACGAACACCGGGGAGCTGTTTTTT.

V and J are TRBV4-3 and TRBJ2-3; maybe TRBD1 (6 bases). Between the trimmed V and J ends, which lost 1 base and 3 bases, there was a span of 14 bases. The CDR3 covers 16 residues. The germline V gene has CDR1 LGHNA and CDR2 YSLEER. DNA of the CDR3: TGCGCCAGCAGCCAAGCCGAAACAGGGTTGACAGATACGCAGTATTTT. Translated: CASSQAETGLTDTQYF.